This entry lists 17 T cell receptor beta chains sequenced from one sample in a study of T cells after posttransplantation cyclophosphamide. Only in-frame clones appear in the TCRdb table, and some are missing; sequencing was by immunoSEQ multiplex PCR. Counted here are 8,000 to 10,000 clones, 82% occurring once; the ten biggest clones make up roughly 15%. A marrow graft followed busulfan-fludarabine conditioning, with cyclophosphamide on days +3 and +4. Sequences were derived from PBMCs, sampled roughly 1,900 days after a stem cell transplant with posttransplant cyclophosphamide. These receptors originate from a female patient between 35 and 55 years old who received an allogeneic stem cell transplant from a related donor, was CMV-positive, and had no GVHD. The graft donor may account for some of the T cells.

This clone was counted between two and nine times. The gene calls are TRBV7-6 and TRBJ1-5; TRBD1 is a possible D gene (5 bases). V was shortened by 5 bases and J by 2 bases, with 10 bases between the two germline ends. CDR1 and CDR2 (germline): SGHVS, FNYEAQ. CDR3 length: 14 residues. The CDR3, as DNA: TGTGCCAGCAGCCCGGGGACTCGCAATCAGCCCCAGCATTTT. Protein product: CASSPGTRNQPQHF.

V gene TRBV7-2 combines with J gene TRBJ1-6; D possibly corresponds to TRBD1 (5 bases). The CDR3 runs to 17 residues. CDR1 SGHTA and CDR2 FQGNSA come from the germline V gene. V gave up 1 base and J gave up 1 base, with 11 bases separating them. The CDR3 DNA follows: TGTGCCAGCAGCTTAGTGCAGGGCGATTCCTATAATTCACCCCTCCACTTT. This sequence encodes CASSLVQGDSYNSPLHF.

The V and J genes are TRBV11-3 and TRBJ2-1; D perhaps matches TRBD2 (5 bases). The CDR3 has 14 residues. CDR1 and CDR2 from the germline V gene are SGHNT and YENEEA. V lost 2 bases, J lost 7 bases, and 12 bases lay in between. The CDR3 DNA follows: TGTGCCAGCAGCTTACCGGGGATCCTGAATGAGCAGTTCTTC. This translates into CASSLPGILNEQFF.

The rearrangement uses TRBV2 and TRBJ2-1; unclear D gene. Germline CDR1 reads SNHLY; CDR2 reads FYNNEI. The CDR3 is 14 residues long. V was cut by 2 bases and J by 9 bases, with 14 bases left in between. For the CDR3, the DNA is TGTGCCAGCAGTGAATGGATCGGGTCGGTTGAGCAGTTCTTC. This codes for CASSEWIGSVEQFF.

The chain uses TRBV15 and TRBJ1-4, with D possibly matching TRBD1 (5 bases). Germline-derived CDR1 and CDR2 are LNHNV and YYDKDF (reference sequence). This CDR3 is built from 15 residues. V lost 5 bases and J 2 bases, leaving 12 bases between the germline ends. The CDR3 sequence is CATSASGATNEKLFF. The CDR3 DNA reads as TGTGCCACCAGCGCTAGTGGGGCGACTAATGAAAAACTGTTTTTT. The full variable domain, completed using reference TRBV15 and TRBJ1-4, is DAMVIQNPRYQVTQFGKPVTLSCSQTLNHNVMYWYQQKSSQAPKLLFHYYDKDFNNEADTPDNFQSRRPNTSFCFLDIRSPGLGDTAMYLCATSASGATNEKLFFGSGTQLSVL.

Judged by abundance, this clone is medium-sized. V is TRBV7-6 and J is TRBJ2-7; TRBD2 is a possible D gene (5 bases). The CDR3 has 13 residues. In germline, CDR1 is SGHVS, CDR2 FNYEAQ. Between the trimmed V and J ends, which lost 3 bases and 7 bases, there was a span of 13 bases. The DNA of the CDR3 is TGTGCCAGCAGCTTGTCGCCCCCGGGAGAGCAGTACTTC. This gives the protein CASSLSPPGEQYF.

This chain uses TRBV7-2 with TRBJ1-3; no firm D call. The germline V gene has CDR1 SGHTA and CDR2 FQGNSA. CDR3 length equals 18 residues. The V gene lost 1 base and the J gene lost 0 bases, with 16 bases spanning the gap. The CDR3 is CASSLVGGQSNSGNTIYF. Here the CDR3 DNA reads TGTGCCAGCAGCTTAGTTGGAGGGCAATCGAACTCTGGAAACACCATATATTTT.

The chain joins TRBV11-3 to TRBJ1-1; D is perhaps TRBD1 (6 bases). Germline CDR1 reads SGHNT; CDR2 reads YENEEA. V shed 1 base and J shed 3 bases, with 12 bases lying between them. CDR3 length: 15 residues. CDR3 in DNA: TGTGCCAGCAGCTTAGGTCAGGGGAGCGACACTGAAGCTTTCTTT. This translates into CASSLGQGSDTEAFF.

This rearrangement joins TRBV9 to TRBJ1-3; 8 bases map to TRBD1. Germline trimming cut 2 bases from V and 2 bases from J; bases unmatched to any gene: 6. CDR1 is SGDLS, CDR2 YYNGEE, per germline. CDR3 length equals 16 residues. The CDR3 here is CASSVTDRGPGNTIYF. CDR3 bases: TGTGCCAGCAGCGTTACCGACAGGGGACCTGGAAACACCATATATTTT.

V is TRBV29-1 and J is TRBJ2-3; maybe TRBD2 (7 bases). This CDR3 comprises 13 residues. The V and J ends lost 7 bases and 3 bases respectively, with 14 bases between them. Germline lookup yields CDR1 SQVTM and CDR2 ANQGSEA. CDR3 coding DNA: TGCAGCGCTGACGGGGGGCAGACAGATACGCAGTATTTT. Encoded protein: CSADGGQTDTQYF.

This chain uses TRBV2 with TRBJ2-4; TRBD1 aligns across 11 bases. J lost 8 bases, V lost 2 bases, and 5 bases had no gene match. CDR3 length: 15 residues. Germline V gene sequence: CDR1 SNHLY, CDR2 FYNNEI. The CDR3 nucleotides are TGTGCCAGCAGTGAACGGGACAGGGGGATGGACATTCAGTACTTC. Translated, it gives CASSERDRGMDIQYF.

This clone was observed a handful of times. This sequence joins TRBV7-9 and TRBJ1-3; D unresolved. V was trimmed by 11 bases and J by 2 bases, leaving 16 bases between them. The CDR3 is 14 residues long. Germline V gene data show CDR1 as SEHNR and CDR2 as FQNEAQ (reference sequence). CDR3 nucleotide sequence: TGTGCCTCCCAGTCCGTCGCTGCTGGAAACACCATATATTTT. The encoded protein is CASQSVAAGNTIYF.

J is TRBJ2-7 and V is TRBV9; 9 nucleotides match TRBD1. Germline V CDR1 and CDR2: SGDLS, YYNGEE. V was clipped by 4 bases and J by 5 bases; unmatched bases: 7. The CDR3 is 14 amino acids. DNA for the CDR3: TGTGCCAGCAGCTCCCGGACAGGGGACCACGAGCAGTACTTC. It translates to CASSSRTGDHEQYF.

The chain is built from TRBV7-9 and TRBJ2-1, with 9 bases lining up with TRBD2. The J segment lost 6 bases and the V segment lost 3 bases, leaving 9 bases of the junction unmatched. CDR3 length: 16 amino acids. CDR1 SEHNR and CDR2 FQNEAQ come from the germline V gene (reference sequence). Here the CDR3 reads CASSLDEAGGLNEQFF. The CDR3 region has the DNA TGTGCCAGCAGCTTGGACGAAGCGGGGGGCCTCAATGAGCAGTTCTTC.

This chain links TRBV5-4 with TRBJ2-1; 7 bases fit TRBD2. V was clipped by 4 bases and J by 7 bases; unmatched bases: 8. Germline loops: CDR1 SGHNT, CDR2 YYREEE (reference sequence). The CDR3 covers 14 residues. CDR3 bases: TGTGCCAGCAGCGGGGGAGGGCCCTGGAATGAGCAGTTCTTC. It specifies CASSGGGPWNEQFF.

The table lists this clone with a count of one. The V and J genes are TRBV7-9 and TRBJ2-7, with TRBD1 matching 10 bases. V gave up 5 bases and J gave up 5 bases; unmatched junction bases: 9. The CDR3 runs 15 residues. Germline V lookup: CDR1 SEHNR, CDR2 FQNEAQ (reference sequence). CDR3 loop: CASSRRDRGGDEQYF. The CDR3 nucleotides read TGTGCCAGCAGCCGCCGGGACAGGGGAGGAGACGAGCAGTACTTC.

CDR3: CASSEGQGFYNEQFF. In nucleotides, the CDR3 is TGTGCCAGCAGTGAGGGACAGGGATTCTACAATGAGCAGTTCTTC. This sequence joins TRBV6-1 and TRBJ2-1; 9 bases agree with TRBD1. CDR1 is MNHNS and CDR2 is SASEGT in the germline V gene. The CDR3 is made up of 15 amino acids. J was trimmed by 3 bases and V by 3 bases; bases with no gene match: 3.